This T cell receptor (beta chain) was sequenced for a study of T cells in Graves' hyperthyroidism and ophthalmopathy. The CDR3 length is 12 residues, termini included. Germline CDR1 and CDR2: SNHLY and FYNNEI. Concerning this clonotype: Its antigen is as yet unknown. The CDR3 ends on some other residue instead of the conserved phenylalanine or tryptophan, so this is likely a read error. The DNA is left out, because the CDR3 cannot be placed on it with certainty; the CDR3 is given as TCRdb lists it.

Study outcomes and limitations: Blood also carried most thyroid clonotypes expanded above 0.001.

RNA transcripts provided the source from which TCR beta CDR3 regions were amplified. Primed by the HTBI set, a first-round RT-PCR was run on the TCR CDR3. One entry per CDR3 protein results from TCRdb running MiXCR on the multiplex PCR reads. The sample includes roughly 700,000 distinct CDR3 sequences, under 45% of them seen just once. This clonotype was obtained from a woman aged 40 to 49 with Graves' hyperthyroidism. J is TRBJ1-1 and V is TRBV2; TRBD1, as called in the table, went unchecked against the DNA. Specimen: blood. CDR3: CASRRDRGGLRI.